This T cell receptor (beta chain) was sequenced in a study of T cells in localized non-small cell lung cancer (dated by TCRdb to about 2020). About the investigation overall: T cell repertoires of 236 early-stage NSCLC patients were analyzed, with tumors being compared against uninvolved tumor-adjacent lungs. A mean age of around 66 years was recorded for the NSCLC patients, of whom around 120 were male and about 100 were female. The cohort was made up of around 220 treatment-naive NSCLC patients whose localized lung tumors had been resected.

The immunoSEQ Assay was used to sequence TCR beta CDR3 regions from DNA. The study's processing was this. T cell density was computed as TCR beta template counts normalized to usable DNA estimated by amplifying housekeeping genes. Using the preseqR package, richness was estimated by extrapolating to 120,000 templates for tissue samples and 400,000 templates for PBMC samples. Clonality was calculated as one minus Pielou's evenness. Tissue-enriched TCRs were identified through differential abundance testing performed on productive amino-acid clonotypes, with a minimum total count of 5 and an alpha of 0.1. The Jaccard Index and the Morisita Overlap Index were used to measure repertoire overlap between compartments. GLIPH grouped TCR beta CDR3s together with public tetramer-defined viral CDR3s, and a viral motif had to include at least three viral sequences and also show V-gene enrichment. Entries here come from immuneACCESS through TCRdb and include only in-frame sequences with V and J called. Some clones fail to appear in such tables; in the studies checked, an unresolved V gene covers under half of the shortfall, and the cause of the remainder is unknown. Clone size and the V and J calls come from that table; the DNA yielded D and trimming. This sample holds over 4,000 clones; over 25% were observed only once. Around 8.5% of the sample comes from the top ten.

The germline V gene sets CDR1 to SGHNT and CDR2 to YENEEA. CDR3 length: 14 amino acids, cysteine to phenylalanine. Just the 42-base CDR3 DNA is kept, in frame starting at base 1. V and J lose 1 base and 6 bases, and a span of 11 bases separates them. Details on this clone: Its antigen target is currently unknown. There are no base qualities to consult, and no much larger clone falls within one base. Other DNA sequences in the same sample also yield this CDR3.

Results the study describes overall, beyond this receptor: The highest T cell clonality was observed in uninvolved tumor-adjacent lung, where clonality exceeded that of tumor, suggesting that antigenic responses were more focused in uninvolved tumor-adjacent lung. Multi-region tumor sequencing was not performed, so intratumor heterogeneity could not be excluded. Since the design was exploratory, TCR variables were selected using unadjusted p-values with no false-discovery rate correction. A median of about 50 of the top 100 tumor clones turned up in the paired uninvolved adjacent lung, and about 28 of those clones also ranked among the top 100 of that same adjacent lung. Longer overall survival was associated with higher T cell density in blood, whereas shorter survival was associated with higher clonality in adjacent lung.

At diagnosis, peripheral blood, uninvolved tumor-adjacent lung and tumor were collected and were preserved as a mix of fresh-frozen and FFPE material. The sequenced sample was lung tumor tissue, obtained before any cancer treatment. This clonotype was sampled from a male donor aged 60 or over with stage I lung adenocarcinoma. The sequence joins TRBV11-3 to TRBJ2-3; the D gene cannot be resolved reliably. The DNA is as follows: TGTGCCAGCAGCTTAGGGACCCCCCGTGATACGCAGTATTTT. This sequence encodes CASSLGTPRDTQYF.